The 10 T cell receptor beta chains given below trace back to one sample, sequenced in a study of control samples from healthy donors and cancer patients. Only in-frame clones appear in the TCRdb table, and some are missing; sequencing was by immunoSEQ multiplex PCR. The data hold fewer than 200,000 clones, with 70% to 90% observed a single time. Source material: blood. The receptors stem from a woman aged 30 to 39 in good health.

This sequence joins TRBV25-1 and TRBJ2-3; D gene ambiguous. The length of the CDR3 is 12 residues. Looked up from germline, CDR1 is MGHDK and CDR2 is SYGVNS. V lost 3 bases, J lost 2 bases, and 3 bases lay in between. The CDR3 nucleotides are TGTGCCAGCAGTGATCCCACAGATACGCAGTATTTT. Its translation is CASSDPTDTQYF.

The count of this clone is one. V gene TRBV3-1 (or the pseudogene TRBV3-2) combines with J gene TRBJ2-4; TRBD2 is a possible D gene (5 bases). The ends were cut back, 5 bases at V and 9 bases at J, with 11 bases in the middle. The CDR3 length is 12 residues. CDR1 and CDR2 (germline): LGHDT, YNNKEL (reference sequence). CDR3 nucleotide sequence: TGTGCCAGCAGCAAAGTCGGGGTCATTCAGTACTTC. It translates to CASSKVGVIQYF.

This chain links TRBV4-1 with TRBJ2-2; D uncertain. Trimming took 2 bases from V and 9 from J, leaving 16 bases between them. This CDR3 contains 15 residues. From germline, CDR1 is MGHRA and CDR2 YSYEKL. CDR3 DNA: TGCGCCAGCAGCCAACTGGAATGGGGTAGCCGGGAGCTGTTTTTT. Its translation is CASSQLEWGSRELFF.

This sequence joins TRBV5-1 and TRBJ2-3; D not certain. This CDR3 region has 14 residues. Germline V gives CDR1 SGHRS, CDR2 YFSETQ. Trimming cost V 4 bases and J 2 bases, with 11 bases left between them. Here the CDR3 DNA reads TGCGCCAGCAGCCCCAACACGTACACAGATACGCAGTATTTT. It is translated as CASSPNTYTDTQYF.

This chain joins TRBV7-8 and TRBJ2-5, with D perhaps TRBD2 (6 bases). Per the germline V gene, CDR1 is SGHVS and CDR2 is FQNEAQ. There are 15 residues in the CDR3. Trimming took off 2 bases at V and 1 base at J, with 11 bases between the two ends. CDR3 amino acids: CASSLYVGGQETQYF. CDR3 in DNA: TGTGCCAGCAGCTTATACGTGGGGGGCCAAGAGACCCAGTACTTC.

This clone is a singleton in its sample. The chain joins TRBV18 to TRBJ1-1; possible D gene TRBD1, 5 bases. CDR3 length: 13 residues. V was pared by 3 bases and J by 7 bases, with 12 bases between. Per germline, CDR1 KGHSH and CDR2 LQKENI. CDR3 bases: TGTGCCAGCTCACCGCAGGGCCTCGTTGAAGCTTTCTTT. It translates to CASSPQGLVEAFF. Variable domain in full (rest from reference TRBV18 and TRBJ1-1): NAGVMQNPRHLVRRRGQEARLRCSPMKGHSHVYWYRQLPEEGLKFMVYLQKENIIDESGMPKERFSAEFPKEGPSILRIQQVVRGDSAAYFCASSPQGLVEAFFGQGTRLTVV.

Of note for this clone: The junction shows a germline mismatch at one end, possibly a read error. The chain has TRBV28 and TRBJ1-5; D gene uncertain. Germline CDR1 MDHEN, CDR2 SYDVKM. The CDR3 sequence is 9 residues long. The CDR3 sequence: CASSQPQHF. CDR3 DNA: TGTGCCAGCAGTCAGCCCCAGCATTTT.

This clone was seen a handful of times. The chain has TRBV15 and TRBJ1-6, with a tentative D call TRBD1 (6 bases). The germline V gene encodes CDR1 LNHNV and CDR2 YYDKDF (reference sequence). Trimming took 5 bases from V and 6 from J, leaving 20 bases between them. CDR3 length equals 17 residues. The CDR3 sequence is CATSSSTGLVGNSPLHF. In DNA form, the CDR3 reads TGTGCCACCAGCTCGTCGACAGGTCTTGTTGGTAATTCACCCCTCCACTTT. The full variable domain, its missing parts supplied by reference TRBV15 and TRBJ1-6, is DAMVIQNPRYQVTQFGKPVTLSCSQTLNHNVMYWYQQKSSQAPKLLFHYYDKDFNNEADTPDNFQSRRPNTSFCFLDIRSPGLGDTAMYLCATSSSTGLVGNSPLHFGNGTRLTVT.

V gene TRBV27 combines with J gene TRBJ2-1, with TRBD2 identical over 7 bases. The CDR3 is 15 residues long. V lost 3 bases to trimming and J lost 3 bases; unmatched junction nucleotides: 5. Germline V gives CDR1 MNHEY, CDR2 SMNVEV (reference sequence). CDR3 amino acids: CASSFGGDFYNEQFF. CDR3 in DNA: TGTGCCAGCAGTTTTGGGGGGGACTTCTACAATGAGCAGTTCTTC.

This clone was found once. The chain uses TRBV19 and TRBJ1-4, with D unresolved. The germline V gene has CDR1 LNHDA and CDR2 SQIVND (reference sequence). The CDR3 totals 13 residues. Trimming took 1 base from V and 8 from J, leaving 8 bases between them. The CDR3 coding sequence is TGTGCCAGTAGTATAGGGGAGGAAGAAAAACTGTTTTTT. Translated: CASSIGEEEKLFF.